Each of the 23 T cell receptor beta chains below was sequenced from the same sample in a study of CD8 T cells in Susac syndrome. Random hexamers were used to reverse transcribe roughly 0.5 to 1 ug of RNA. From the immunoSEQ multiplex PCR reads, TCRdb called clonotypes with MiXCR, one entry per CDR3 protein. The table records under 85,000 distinct CDR3 sequences, approximately 95% of them present only once. The source material was CD8+ T cells from PBMCs. These receptor sequences come from a human donor with Susac syndrome.

This clonotype has just a few counts. V and J are TRBV27 and TRBJ2-5; no clear D gene. V was clipped by 2 bases and J by 2 bases, with 12 bases between them. The CDR3 runs to 15 residues. Germline V lookup: CDR1 MNHEY, CDR2 SMNVEV (reference sequence). The CDR3 DNA sequence: TGTGCCAGCAGTTTAACTCCGACCGTACAAGAGACCCAGTACTTC. Its translation: CASSLTPTVQETQYF.

The rearrangement links TRBV12-3 or TRBV12-4 to TRBJ2-7; D unresolved. V lost 1 base to trimming and J lost 6 bases, with 7 bases between them. This CDR3 comprises 12 residues. The CDR3 sequence: CASSLVGIEQYF. For the CDR3, the DNA is TGTGCCAGCAGTTTAGTGGGAATCGAGCAGTACTTC.

The rearrangement links TRBV29-1 to TRBJ2-7; weak D call: TRBD1 (8 bases). Deletions cut 6 bases from V and 2 bases from J, with 20 bases between. CDR1 and CDR2 from the germline V gene are SQVTM and ANQGSEA. The length of the CDR3 is 15 residues. The CDR3 loop reads CSVGGMGTGPYEQYF. As DNA, the CDR3 is TGCAGCGTGGGGGGGATGGGGACAGGCCCCTACGAGCAGTACTTC.

V is TRBV20-1 and J is TRBJ2-1; TRBD1 matches 10 bases. Germline-derived CDR1 and CDR2 are DFQATT and SNEGSKA (reference sequence). V was pared by 3 bases and J by 8 bases, with 10 bases of the junction left unmatched. This CDR3 has 15 residues. The CDR3 spells CSASNRDRGLYEQFF. CDR3 in DNA: TGCAGTGCTAGCAACCGAGACAGGGGGCTCTATGAGCAGTTCTTC.

The rearrangement links TRBV28 to TRBJ2-1, with 12 bases that match TRBD2. J gave up 7 bases and V 5 bases, and 9 bases lay outside the gene matches. Germline V gene sequence: CDR1 MDHEN, CDR2 SYDVKM. The CDR3 runs 16 residues. This chain's CDR3 is CASSISTSGSMNEQFF. The CDR3 nucleotides read TGTGCCAGCAGTATCTCGACTAGCGGGAGTATGAATGAGCAGTTCTTC. The whole variable domain, filled in from reference TRBV28 and TRBJ2-1, reads DVKVTQSSRYLVKRTGEKVFLECVQDMDHENMFWYRQDPGLGLRLIYFSYDVKMKEKGDIPEGYSVSREKKERFSLILESASTNQTSMYLCASSISTSGSMNEQFFGPGTRLTVL.

This rearrangement joins TRBV7-3 to TRBJ1-2, with D hard to call. CDR1 is SGHTA and CDR2 is FQGTGA in the germline V gene. The CDR3 sequence is 14 residues long. Trimming pared 5 bases from V and 2 bases from J, leaving 12 bases between. CDR3 nucleotides: TGTGCCAGCAGCCCGGACGACGAGAACTATGGCTACACCTTC. Translation: CASSPDDENYGYTF.

This chain uses TRBV7-2 with TRBJ1-2; D not certain. Trimming cost V 1 base and J 8 bases, with 8 bases left between them. CDR3 length equals 12 residues. Per the germline V gene, CDR1 is SGHTA and CDR2 is FQGNSA. The CDR3 coding sequence is TGTGCCAGCAGCTTAGGAGGCGCCGGCTACACCTTC. Protein sequence: CASSLGGAGYTF.

This clonotype has a single count. DNA of the CDR3: TGTGCCTGGAGTGTACCTAGGGGACTAGCGCCGAATGAGCAGTTCTTC. This gives the protein CAWSVPRGLAPNEQFF. This sequence joins TRBV30 and TRBJ2-1, with 10 bases matching TRBD2. The V gene end was trimmed by 0 bases and the J gene end by 7 bases; junction bases not matched to a gene: 9. The CDR3 has 16 amino acids. Germline loops: CDR1 GTSNPN, CDR2 SVGIG (reference sequence).

This chain uses TRBV27 with TRBJ2-3; TRBD2 aligns across 7 bases. Germline lookup yields CDR1 MNHEY and CDR2 SMNVEV (reference sequence). With 3 bases clipped from V and 4 bases from J, the junction kept 4 bases outside the gene matches. The CDR3 has 14 amino acids. The CDR3 is CASSFSGLADTQYF. The CDR3 DNA is TGTGCCAGCAGTTTTAGCGGGTTAGCAGATACGCAGTATTTT.

This clonotype showed up just once. The chain carries TRBV7-9 and TRBJ2-1, with D perhaps TRBD2 (5 bases). Germline CDR1 and CDR2: SEHNR and FQNEAQ (reference sequence). This CDR3 has 19 amino acids. Trimming stripped 4 bases from V and 6 bases from J, with 28 bases between. The DNA of the CDR3 is TGTGCCAGCAGCTCTAGCAGTGATCCCTACCGGGTTAAGAGCAATGAGCAGTTCTTC. It encodes CASSSSSDPYRVKSNEQFF.

The CDR3: CASSIVSSYEQYF. The CDR3 DNA reads as TGTGCCAGTAGTATCGTCAGCTCCTACGAGCAGTACTTC. The chain combines TRBV19 with TRBJ2-7; unclear D gene. V was clipped by 3 bases and J by 0 bases, with 6 bases between them. The CDR3 totals 13 residues. Looked up from germline, CDR1 is LNHDA and CDR2 is SQIVND (reference sequence).

This chain links TRBV15 with TRBJ2-1; D might be TRBD2 (6 bases). The CDR3 contains 15 residues. Germline CDR1 and CDR2: LNHNV and YYDKDF (reference sequence). V was shortened by 1 base and J by 5 bases, with 12 bases between the two germline ends. CDR3 residues: CATSRGAGSHNEQFF. CDR3 sequence (DNA): TGTGCCACCAGCAGAGGTGCGGGGTCACACAATGAGCAGTTCTTC.

The V and J genes are TRBV28 and TRBJ2-3; D is unclear. CDR1 and CDR2 from the germline V gene are MDHEN and SYDVKM. The CDR3 covers 16 residues. Trimming shortened V by 5 bases and J by 2 bases, and 17 bases separated the two germline ends. CDR3 sequence: CASSAPPGNPTDTQYF. The DNA for the CDR3 is TGTGCCAGCAGTGCCCCTCCGGGCAATCCCACAGATACGCAGTATTTT. The whole variable domain, filled in from reference TRBV28 and TRBJ2-3, reads DVKVTQSSRYLVKRTGEKVFLECVQDMDHENMFWYRQDPGLGLRLIYFSYDVKMKEKGDIPEGYSVSREKKERFSLILESASTNQTSMYLCASSAPPGNPTDTQYFGPGTRLTVL.

The chain links TRBV2 to TRBJ2-1; no clear D. V lost 3 bases and J lost 9, with 9 bases in between. There are 12 residues in the CDR3. CDR1 is SNHLY and CDR2 is FYNNEI in the germline V gene. Here the CDR3 reads CASSDVTSEQFF. The CDR3 DNA is TGTGCCAGCAGTGATGTTACGTCTGAGCAGTTCTTC. Filled out from reference TRBV2 and TRBJ2-1, the complete variable domain reads EPEVTQTPSHQVTQMGQEVILRCVPISNHLYFYWYRQILGQKVEFLVSFYNNEISEKSEIFDDQFSVERPDGSNFTLKIRSTKLEDSAMYFCASSDVTSEQFFGPGTRLTVL.

The chain is built from TRBV11-1 and TRBJ2-7; 9 bases agree with TRBD1. The CDR3 contains 14 residues. V dropped 0 bases and J dropped 7; count of bases not matched to a gene: 4. Germline-derived CDR1 and CDR2 are SGHAT and FQDESV (reference sequence). The CDR3 is CASSLAGTGTEQYF. CDR3 coding DNA: TGTGCCAGCAGCTTAGCCGGGACAGGGACAGAGCAGTACTTC.

As regards this clonotype: At one of its ends the junction is not consistent with the germline gene, which may arise from a read error. The chain is built from TRBV7-8 and TRBJ2-1, with D perhaps TRBD1 or TRBD2 (5 bases each). Germline V gene data show CDR1 as SGHVS and CDR2 as FQNEAQ. The length of the CDR3 is 15 residues. This CDR3 reads CASSLAQGSYNEQFF. Written as DNA, the CDR3 is TGTGCCAGCAGTTTAGCGCAGGGCTCCTACAATGAGCAGTTCTTC.

The chain recombines TRBV2 with TRBJ1-5, with a tentative D call TRBD1 (5 bases). From germline, CDR1 is SNHLY and CDR2 FYNNEI. The CDR3 consists of 14 residues. Trimming shortened V by 1 base and J by 6 bases, and 10 bases separated the two germline ends. CDR3 sequence (DNA): TGTGCCAGCAGTGAAGAGGGGTTGGGTCAGCCCCAGCATTTT. Translating gives CASSEEGLGQPQHF.

The chain links TRBV3-1 to TRBJ2-1; 15 bases line up with TRBD2. There are 19 residues in the CDR3. The germline V gene has CDR1 LGHDT and CDR2 YNNKEL (reference sequence). The trim removed 4 bases at V and 2 bases at J, leaving 9 bases unmatched. The chain's CDR3 is CASSPPPGLAGGPYNEQFF. DNA of the CDR3: TGTGCCAGCAGCCCACCGCCGGGACTAGCGGGGGGACCCTACAATGAGCAGTTCTTC.

The rearrangement links TRBV19 to TRBJ2-7; D possibly corresponds to TRBD1 (5 bases). V was clipped by 9 bases and J by 5 bases, with 23 bases between them. Per germline, CDR1 LNHDA and CDR2 SQIVND (reference sequence). The CDR3 totals 15 residues. The CDR3 bases are TGTGCCAGCAGGTCGGGTCTGGGGCCCTCGGACGAGCAGTACTTC. This translates into CASRSGLGPSDEQYF.

The genes are TRBV5-1 and TRBJ1-2, with D possibly TRBD1 on 6 matching bases. The CDR3 contains 15 residues. Deletions cut 4 bases from V and 6 bases from J, with 19 bases between. Germline CDR1 reads SGHRS; CDR2 reads YFSETQ. The CDR3 DNA follows: TGCGCCAGCAGCCCAACCCGACAGGATCGCGATGGCTACACCTTC. Translated, it gives CASSPTRQDRDGYTF.

The DNA of the CDR3 is TGCGCCAGCAGCCAAGAAGCCCTGGTCAATCAGCCCCAGCATTTT. Translating it yields CASSQEALVNQPQHF. This chain uses TRBV4-3 with TRBJ1-5, with D unclear. V was cut by 0 bases and J by 3 bases, with 9 bases left in between. This CDR3 spans 15 amino acids. Germline CDR1 and CDR2: LGHNA and YSLEER.

The chain couples TRBV14 to TRBJ2-1; the D is unclear. Germline V gene data show CDR1 as SGHDN and CDR2 as FVKESK. Trimming removed 6 bases from V and 3 bases from J, with 12 bases in between. This CDR3 is 14 amino acids long. The CDR3 sequence is CASSPPENYNEQFF. DNA for the CDR3: TGTGCCAGCAGTCCCCCAGAGAACTACAATGAGCAGTTCTTC.

The chain carries TRBV3-1 and TRBJ2-7, with TRBD1 identical over 9 bases. The CDR3 length is 18 residues. The germline CDR1 and CDR2 sequences are LGHDT and YNNKEL (reference sequence). V shed 0 bases, J shed 6 bases, and the junction held 15 bases outside the gene matches. The CDR3 protein is CASSQDMFSVGQGCEQYF. CDR3 DNA sequence: TGTGCCAGCAGCCAAGATATGTTTTCCGTAGGACAGGGGTGCGAGCAGTACTTC.